Sequencing of this T cell receptor beta chain was carried out in a study of cytomegalovirus exposure and HLA in healthy donors. About the research overall: From HLA-typed donors, an early data release held 70 million to 100 million unique TCRs.

Trimming stripped 6 bases from V and 4 bases from J, with 15 bases between. This CDR3 has 14 amino acids. Germline values: CDR1 MNHEY, CDR2 SMNVEV (reference sequence). The PCR employed 60 Vbeta primers together with 13 Jbeta primers. As handled by the study authors: An analysis that came later counted 80 million or so unique TCR beta chains, approximately 11 million shared. The assay was immunoSEQ multiplex PCR, and TCRdb's table has in-frame clones only and misses some. The V and J calls and clone size are taken from that table; D and trimming were inferred from the DNA. The sample shows 100,000 or so clones, about three quarters of them seen only once. Regarding this clone: Its antigen is currently unknown.

Findings and caveats of the study: Apart from CMV serostatus, no immune exposure information was available. Listed as cytomegalovirus-associated were 150 to 200 TCR beta chains.

The rearrangement uses TRBV27 and TRBJ1-2; the D gene is possibly TRBD1 (5 bases). The source is a man aged 25 to 40 in good health and CMV-seropositive. Sequencing was performed on PBMCs. The CDR3 nucleotides are TGTGCCAGCAGGCAGGGAGGGGCGATCTATGGCTACACCTTC. Translation: CASRQGGAIYGYTF.